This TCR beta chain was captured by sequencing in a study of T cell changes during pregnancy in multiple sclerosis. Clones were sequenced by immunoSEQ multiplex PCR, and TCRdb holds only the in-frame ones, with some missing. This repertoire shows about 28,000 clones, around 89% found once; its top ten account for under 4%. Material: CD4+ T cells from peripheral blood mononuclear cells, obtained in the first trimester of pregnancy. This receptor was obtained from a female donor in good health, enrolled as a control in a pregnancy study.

The DNA for the CDR3 is TGTGCCAGCATGAGGGGAGGGGGCGAGCAGTACTTC. This codes for CASMRGGGEQYF. The chain uses TRBV6-1 and TRBJ2-7; a possible D gene is TRBD2 (7 bases). V was shortened by 7 bases and J by 6 bases, with 13 bases between the two germline ends. CDR3 length: 12 residues. CDR1 MNHNS and CDR2 SASEGT come from the germline V gene.